Listed below are T cell receptor beta chains from one sample, sequenced in a study of blood T cell repertoires in COVID-19. TCRdb's copy holds only in-frame clones and misses some; the assay was immunoSEQ multiplex PCR. This table holds about 260,000 clones, 80% to 90% found once. The specimen was peripheral blood. These receptors were taken from a woman in her thirties or forties who had recovered from COVID-19. CDR3s include the opening cysteine and the closing phenylalanine or tryptophan. Each record gives: clone size, D gene, V gene, J gene, CDR3 protein, CDR3 DNA. The D gene is left open where the match is weak. Expanded clones get a size class; other rows say once, few or many, or leave the size out.

NA,TRBD1,TRBV27,TRBJ1-2,CASSQTGANYGYTF,TGTGCCAGCAGCCAGACAGGGGCTAACTATGGCTACACCTTC
NA,NA,TRBV9,TRBJ1-1,CASSVGTGLTEAFF,TGTGCCAGCAGCGTAGGTACAGGGCTCACTGAAGCTTTCTTT
NA,TRBD1,TRBV7-2,TRBJ1-6,CASSLGGQAFSPLHF,TGTGCCAGCAGCTTAGGGGGACAGGCCTTCTCACCCCTCCACTTT
NA,TRBD1,TRBV6-5,TRBJ2-7,CASSPSPGGSYEQYF,TGTGCCAGCAGCCCCTCCCCAGGGGGCTCCTACGAGCAGTACTTC
NA,NA,TRBV14,TRBJ2-5,CASSPLSRGRGTRTQYF,TGTGCCAGCAGCCCTTTGAGCAGGGGCAGGGGTACAAGGACCCAGTACTTC
NA,TRBD2,TRBV12-5,TRBJ2-3,CASGLVRSGRSTSGGPVTDTQYF,TGTGCTAGTGGTTTGGTACGTTCTGGTCGGTCGACTAGCGGGGGGCCAGTGACAGATACGCAGTATTTT
once,NA,TRBV2,TRBJ2-7,CASRREPSSYEQYF,TGTGCCAGCCGCAGGGAACCTTCCTCCTACGAGCAGTACTTC
NA,NA,TRBV6-5,TRBJ1-2,CASSPGGGTTF,TGTGCCAGCAGTCCGGGTGGGGGGACCACCTTC
NA,NA,TRBV7-6,TRBJ1-4,CASSLAPGLDNEKLFF,TGTGCCAGCAGCTTAGCTCCGGGACTGGATAATGAAAAACTGTTTTTT
NA,NA,TRBV19,TRBJ1-6,CASSIDSTSSYNSPLHF,TGTGCCAGTAGTATAGACAGTACAAGCTCCTATAATTCACCCCTCCACTTT
NA,NA,TRBV20-1,TRBJ1-5,CSASPGQSNQPQHF,TGCAGTGCTAGTCCAGGACAGAGCAATCAGCCCCAGCATTTT
NA,NA,TRBV5-6,TRBJ2-4,CASSLFGDLAKNIQYF,TGTGCCAGCAGCTTGTTCGGGGACTTAGCCAAAAACATTCAGTACTTC
once,NA,TRBV4-1,TRBJ1-1,CASSQKPTEYTEAFF,TGCGCCAGCAGCCAAAAGCCCACTGAATACACTGAAGCTTTCTTT
NA,NA,TRBV10-2,TRBJ1-1,CASTTGVASEAFF,TGCGCCAGCACCACCGGGGTTGCCTCGGAAGCTTTCTTT
NA,NA,TRBV9,TRBJ2-7,CASSVGSVTYEQYF,TGTGCCAGCAGCGTAGGGTCAGTAACCTACGAGCAGTACTTC
NA,TRBD1,TRBV2,TRBJ2-7,CASRGGQVSYEQYF,TGTGCCAGCAGGGGTGGACAGGTTTCCTACGAGCAGTACTTC
few,NA,TRBV10-2,TRBJ1-1,CASRLMGRNTEAFF,TGCGCCAGCAGGCTGATGGGCCGCAACACTGAAGCTTTCTTT
NA,TRBD1,TRBV29-1,TRBJ1-1,CSVGTGAKNTEAFF,TGCAGCGTGGGGACAGGGGCGAAGAACACTGAAGCTTTCTTT
few,TRBD1,TRBV7-9,TRBJ2-3,CASSRYDRDGADTQYF,TGTGCCAGCAGCCGGTACGACAGGGACGGGGCAGATACGCAGTATTTT
NA,TRBD2,TRBV27,TRBJ2-3,CASKLLAGGRAGGDTQYF,TGTGCCAGCAAGCTACTAGCGGGGGGGAGAGCAGGTGGAGATACGCAGTATTTT
NA,NA,TRBV6-5,TRBJ2-1,CASSYSPGYNEQFF,TGTGCCAGCAGTTACTCTCCAGGTTACAATGAGCAGTTCTTC
NA,NA,TRBV7-9,TRBJ1-6,CASRSGGRTLHF,TGTGCCAGCAGGTCCGGGGGACGCACCCTCCACTTT
NA,TRBD1,TRBV6-1,TRBJ1-5,CASSEQGDRDQPQHF,TGTGCCAGCAGTGAACAGGGGGACAGAGATCAGCCCCAGCATTTT
NA,NA,TRBV19,TRBJ1-1,CASSIDRNTEAFF,TGTGCCAGTAGTATCGACAGAAACACTGAAGCTTTCTTT
NA,TRBD1,TRBV7-9,TRBJ2-7,CASSLRAGGSYEQYF,TGTGCCAGCAGCCTAAGGGCAGGGGGATCCTACGAGCAGTACTTC
few,NA,TRBV5-1,TRBJ2-2,CASSLGQGNTGELFF,TGCGCCAGCAGCTTGGGGCAGGGGAACACCGGGGAGCTGTTTTTT
once,TRBD1,TRBV19,TRBJ1-5,CASSIGTGGVQPQHF,TGTGCCAGTAGTATCGGGACAGGGGGCGTACAGCCCCAGCATTTT
NA,NA,TRBV28,TRBJ1-1,CASIPRVGRGNTEAFF,TGTGCCAGCATCCCACGGGTCGGCAGGGGGAACACTGAAGCTTTCTTT
NA,TRBD1,TRBV6-5,TRBJ1-4,CASSPRTGVGGKLFF,TGTGCCAGCAGTCCGAGGACAGGGGTCGGTGGAAAACTGTTTTTT
once,TRBD1,TRBV9,TRBJ1-3,CASSGTGAGNTIYF,TGTGCCAGCAGCGGGACAGGGGCTGGAAACACCATATATTTT
many,NA,TRBV2,TRBJ2-1,CASSEDSTVQFF,TGTGCCAGCAGTGAAGACTCGACAGTACAGTTCTTC
NA,NA,TRBV6-1,TRBJ1-6,CASSAARTGLWSPLHF,TGTGCCAGCAGTGCGGCCCGTACAGGGCTCTGGTCACCCCTCCACTTT
NA,NA,TRBV7-2,TRBJ2-3,CASSLTGTTDTQYF,TGTGCCAGCAGCTTAACCGGGACTACAGATACGCAGTATTTT
NA,NA,TRBV19,TRBJ1-2,CASSMGARGSGYGYTF,TGTGCCAGTAGTATGGGGGCGAGGGGGTCTGGCTATGGCTACACCTTC
NA,NA,TRBV6-5,TRBJ2-3,CASSYSKRILGTQYF,TGTGCCAGCAGTTACTCGAAGAGGATTCTCGGTACGCAGTATTTT
NA,TRBD1,TRBV7-9,TRBJ1-2,CASTLTGGGYGYTF,TGTGCCAGCACTTTAACAGGGGGCGGTTACGGCTACACCTTC
few,TRBD1,TRBV5-5,TRBJ2-5,CASSGGQWETQYF,TGTGCCAGCAGCGGGGGACAGTGGGAGACCCAGTACTTC
NA,TRBD1,TRBV7-9,TRBJ2-7,CASSPWTGASYEQYF,TGTGCCAGCAGCCCTTGGACAGGGGCGTCTTACGAGCAGTACTTC
few,NA,TRBV27,TRBJ2-5,CASSSRSSQETQYF,TGTGCCAGCAGTTCCCGGAGCAGCCAAGAGACCCAGTACTTC
NA,NA,TRBV6-5,TRBJ1-3,CASSIRTPSGNTIYF,TGTGCCAGCAGCATTCGGACACCCTCTGGAAACACCATATATTTT
NA,TRBD1,TRBV7-3,TRBJ2-6,CASSWDRGRGANVLTF,TGTGCCAGCAGCTGGGACAGGGGGCGTGGGGCCAACGTCCTGACTTTC
NA,NA,TRBV19,TRBJ2-1,CASSIRGGHNEQFF,TGTGCCAGTAGTATAAGGGGTGGGCACAATGAGCAGTTCTTC
NA,NA,TRBV6-5,TRBJ1-4,CASGETAFNEKLFF,TGTGCCAGCGGAGAGACGGCCTTTAATGAAAAACTGTTTTTT
NA,NA,TRBV6-1,TRBJ1-1,CASLSSAGSPTEAFF,TGTGCCAGCCTCTCATCCGCAGGGTCCCCCACTGAAGCTTTCTTT
NA,NA,TRBV9,TRBJ1-1,CASSVVGHPDTEAFF,TGTGCCAGCAGCGTAGTCGGTCACCCGGACACTGAAGCTTTCTTT
NA,NA,TRBV29-1,TRBJ1-2,CSVPRGYYGYTF,TGCAGCGTCCCTAGGGGTTACTATGGCTACACCTTC
NA,NA,TRBV5-6,TRBJ2-2,CASSPLLRAPGELFF,TGTGCCAGCAGCCCCCTCCTCAGGGCCCCCGGGGAGCTGTTTTTT
NA,NA,TRBV19,TRBJ1-2,CASSAVTYGYTF,TGTGCCAGTAGCGCGGTGACCTATGGCTACACCTTC
few,NA,TRBV27,TRBJ1-3,CASSFPKEQYSGNTIYF,TGTGCCAGCAGTTTCCCCAAGGAACAGTACTCTGGAAACACCATATATTTT
many,NA,TRBV3-1/TRBV3-2,TRBJ2-7,CASSHQGSYEQYF,TGTGCCAGCAGCCACCAGGGGTCCTACGAGCAGTACTTC
once,TRBD1,TRBV5-1,TRBJ2-7,CASRNQGAFTYEQYF,TGCGCCAGCCGAAATCAGGGGGCCTTTACCTACGAGCAGTACTTC
NA,NA,TRBV6-5,TRBJ1-2,CASSYGAGPPRGYTF,TGTGCCAGCAGTTACGGAGCGGGACCTCCAAGGGGCTACACCTTC
NA,TRBD1,TRBV6-5,TRBJ2-7,CASSEGQGTTYEQYF,TGTGCCAGCAGCGAGGGACAGGGAACCACCTACGAGCAGTACTTC